This TCR beta chain originates from a study of T cell responses to AZD1222 COVID-19 vaccine. Profiled with immunoSEQ multiplex PCR; TCRdb holds only in-frame clones, not every one. Found here are 100,000 to 150,000 clones, over 90% of them singletons; the top ten hold around 6.6%. Source: peripheral blood, taken on day 0 of AZD1222 vaccination. This TCR was sampled from an adult in good health.

CDR3 amino acids: CASSQGGWTPDTQYF. The CDR3 nucleotides read TGTGCCAGCAGTCAAGGGGGATGGACACCAGATACGCAGTATTTT. This rearrangement joins TRBV6-6 to TRBJ2-3; D may be TRBD1 (6 bases). The CDR3 runs 15 residues. The ends were cut back, 5 bases at V and 4 bases at J, with 16 bases in the middle. Germline V lookup: CDR1 MNHNY, CDR2 SVGAGI (reference sequence).